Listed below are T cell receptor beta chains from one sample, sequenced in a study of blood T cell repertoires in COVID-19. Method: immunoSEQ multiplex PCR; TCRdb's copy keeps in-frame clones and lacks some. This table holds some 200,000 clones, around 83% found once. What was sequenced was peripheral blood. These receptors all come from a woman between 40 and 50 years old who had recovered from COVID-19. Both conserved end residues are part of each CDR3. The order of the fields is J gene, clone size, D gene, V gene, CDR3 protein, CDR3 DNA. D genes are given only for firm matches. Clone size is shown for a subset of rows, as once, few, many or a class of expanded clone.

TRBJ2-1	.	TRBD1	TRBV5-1	CASSPGQVGSNEQFF	TGCGCCAGCAGCCCAGGACAGGTAGGATCCAATGAGCAGTTCTTC
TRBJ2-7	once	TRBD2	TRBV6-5	CASRDLAGSYEQYF	TGTGCCAGCAGGGATCTAGCGGGGTCCTACGAGCAGTACTTC
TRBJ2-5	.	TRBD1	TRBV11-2	CASTSTGGYQETQYF	TGTGCCAGCACCTCGACAGGGGGCTACCAAGAGACCCAGTACTTC
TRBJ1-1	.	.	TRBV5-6	CASSLTPRTEAFF	TGTGCCAGCAGCTTAACACCTAGGACTGAAGCTTTCTTT
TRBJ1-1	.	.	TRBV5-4	CASRQDLSMNTEAFF	TGTGCCAGCAGGCAGGACTTATCCATGAACACTGAAGCTTTCTTT
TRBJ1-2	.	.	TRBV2	CASSGAVYGYTF	TGTGCCAGCTCTGGGGCGGTCTATGGCTACACCTTC
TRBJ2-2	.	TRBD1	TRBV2	CASTLSSQGAIGELFF	TGTGCCAGCACCCTAAGCAGTCAGGGGGCGATCGGGGAGCTGTTTTTT
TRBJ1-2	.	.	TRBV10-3	CAIKLDSNLNYGYTF	TGTGCCATCAAACTGGACAGTAACCTTAACTATGGCTACACCTTC
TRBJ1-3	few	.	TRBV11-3	CASSLVIGDTIYF	TGTGCCAGCAGCCTCGTAATCGGGGACACCATATATTTT
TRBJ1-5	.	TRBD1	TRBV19	CASSQGQGFNQPQHF	TGTGCCAGTAGCCAAGGACAGGGATTCAATCAGCCCCAGCATTTT
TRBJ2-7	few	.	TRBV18	CASSRSVEGDEQYF	TGTGCCAGCTCACGATCGGTAGAGGGGGACGAGCAGTACTTC
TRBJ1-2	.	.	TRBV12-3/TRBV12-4	CASSLSNSYGYTF	TGTGCCAGCAGCTTATCGAACAGTTATGGCTACACCTTC
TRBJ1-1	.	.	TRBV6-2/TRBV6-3	CASSSNTRTEAFF	TGTGCCAGCAGCTCAAATACGAGGACTGAAGCTTTCTTT
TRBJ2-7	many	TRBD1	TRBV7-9	CASSSGQGAESYEQYF	TGTGCCAGCAGCTCCGGACAGGGGGCAGAATCCTACGAGCAGTACTTC
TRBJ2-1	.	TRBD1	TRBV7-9	CASSLTGTAYNEQFF	TGTGCCAGCAGCTTGACCGGGACAGCCTACAATGAGCAGTTCTTC
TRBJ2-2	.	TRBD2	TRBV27	CASSPGTSGGDNTGELFF	TGTGCCAGCAGTCCGGGGACTAGCGGGGGGGACAACACCGGGGAGCTGTTTTTT
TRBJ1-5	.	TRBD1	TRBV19	CASSPGTGVGQPQHF	TGTGCCAGTAGTCCCGGGACAGGGGTAGGTCAGCCCCAGCATTTT
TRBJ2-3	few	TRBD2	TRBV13	CASSLGTSGGAWADTQYF	TGTGCCAGCAGCCTTGGGACTAGCGGGGGGGCTTGGGCAGATACGCAGTATTTT
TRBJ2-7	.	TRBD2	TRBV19	CASSTIHSGAYSYEQYF	TGTGCCAGTAGTACCATACATAGCGGGGCCTACTCCTACGAGCAGTACTTC
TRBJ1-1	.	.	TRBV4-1	CASRGTGRTNHTEAFF	TGCGCCAGCAGGGGAACGGGGAGGACAAACCACACTGAAGCTTTCTTT
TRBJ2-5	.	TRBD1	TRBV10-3	CAISEPTANRGQETQYF	TGTGCCATCAGTGAGCCGACGGCAAACAGGGGTCAAGAGACCCAGTACTTC
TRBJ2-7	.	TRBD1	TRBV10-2	CASSTGATYEQYF	TGCGCCAGCAGCACAGGGGCCACCTACGAGCAGTACTTC
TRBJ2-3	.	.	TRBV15	CATSRVADTQYF	TGTGCCACCAGCAGAGTGGCTGATACGCAGTATTTT
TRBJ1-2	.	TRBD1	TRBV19	CASTLTGGYGYTF	TGTGCCAGTACTCTAACAGGGGGCTATGGCTACACCTTC
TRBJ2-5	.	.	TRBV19	CASRDRQETQYF	TGTGCCAGTAGAGACAGACAAGAGACCCAGTACTTC